One and the same sample provided the 14 T cell receptor beta chains below, sequenced in a study of blood T cell repertoires in COVID-19. The protocol was immunoSEQ multiplex PCR, while the TCRdb copy is restricted to in-frame clones and leaves out a portion. This table holds a few hundred thousand clones, around 92% found once. Specimen: PBMCs or T cells enriched from blood (not recorded which). The source is a woman aged 25 to 39 who had recovered from COVID-19.

This clone was detected once. The chain joins TRBV11-2 to TRBJ2-1, with TRBD2 as a possible D gene (6 bases). The CDR3 totals 15 residues. From germline, CDR1 is SGHAT and CDR2 FQNNGV. Trimming shortened V by 2 bases and J by 7 bases, and 15 bases separated the two germline ends. CDR3 DNA sequence: TGTGCCAGCAGCTTACTTGCGGGAAAGGTTAATGAGCAGTTCTTC. It is translated as CASSLLAGKVNEQFF.

The rearrangement uses TRBV6-5 and TRBJ2-1; the match to TRBD2 covers 7 bases. V was pared by 4 bases and J by 7 bases, with 7 bases of the junction left unmatched. The CDR3 totals 14 residues. Germline loops: CDR1 MNHEY, CDR2 SVGAGI. CDR3 region: CASSFRTSRNEQFF. As DNA, the CDR3 is TGTGCCAGCAGTTTCCGGACTAGTCGGAATGAGCAGTTCTTC.

This clone was seen just once. The chain recombines TRBV5-1 with TRBJ2-3; D uncertain. V was pared by 0 bases and J by 2 bases, with 7 bases between. This CDR3 has 14 residues. The germline CDR1 and CDR2 sequences are SGHRS and YFSETQ. CDR3 sequence reads: CASSLGAATDTQYF. Here the CDR3 DNA reads TGCGCCAGCAGCTTGGGGGCAGCCACAGATACGCAGTATTTT.

The chain links TRBV7-2 to TRBJ1-5; maybe TRBD1 (5 bases). The CDR3 is 15 amino acids. The V and J ends lost 5 bases and 7 bases respectively, with 18 bases between them. CDR1 is SGHTA, CDR2 FQGNSA, per germline. Here the CDR3 reads CASSLGGQGGQPQHF. Written as DNA, the CDR3 is TGTGCCAGCAGCCTAGGAGGGCAGGGAGGGCAGCCCCAGCATTTT.

The V call is TRBV5-1, the J call TRBJ1-2; 7 nucleotides align to TRBD1. The CDR3 loop spans 13 amino acids. Germline V gene lookup returns CDR1 SGHRS and CDR2 YFSETQ. V trimming: 4 bases; J trimming: 8 bases; junction bases outside the gene matches: 8. In DNA form, the CDR3 reads TGCGCCAGCAGCGCACCGGGACAGTTGGGCTACACCTTC. This sequence encodes CASSAPGQLGYTF. Complete variable domain (other parts from reference TRBV5-1 and TRBJ1-2): KAGVTQTPRYLIKTRGQQVTLSCSPISGHRSVSWYQQTPGQGLQFLFEYFSETQRNKGNFPGRFSGRQFSNSRSEMNVSTLELGDSALYLCASSAPGQLGYTFGSGTRLTVV.

V and J are TRBV5-6 and TRBJ2-3; D may be TRBD2 (6 bases). V lost 2 bases and J lost 3, with 13 bases in between. The CDR3 contains 15 residues. Germline loops: CDR1 SGHDT, CDR2 YYEEEE. CDR3 nucleotides: TGTGCCAGCAGCTTATCTGGGGGAGGTACAGATACGCAGTATTTT. Translated, it gives CASSLSGGGTDTQYF.

This clone came up once. The chain carries TRBV3-1 (or the pseudogene TRBV3-2) and TRBJ2-3; D is ambiguous. V was clipped by 1 base and J by 5 bases, with 4 bases between them. The CDR3 sequence is 12 residues long. The germline CDR1 and CDR2 sequences are LGHDT and YNNKEL (reference sequence). In DNA form, the CDR3 reads TGTGCCAGCAGCCAAGGAGGAGATACGCAGTATTTT. It specifies CASSQGGDTQYF.

J is TRBJ1-3 and V is TRBV7-2; tentative D call: TRBD1 (6 bases). With 5 bases removed from V and 2 bases from J, the gap between germline ends came to 13 bases. This CDR3 contains 15 residues. The germline gives CDR1 SGHTA, CDR2 FQGNSA. The CDR3 here is CASSPLTGPGNTIYF. CDR3 sequence (DNA): TGTGCCAGCAGCCCTCTTACAGGGCCTGGAAACACCATATATTTT. Full variable domain (outside the CDR3, taken from reference TRBV7-2 and TRBJ1-3): GAGVSQSPSNKVTEKGKDVELRCDPISGHTALYWYRQSLGQGLEFLIYFQGNSAPDKSGLPSDRFSAERTGGSVSTLTIQRTQQEDSAVYLCASSPLTGPGNTIYFGEGSWLTVV.

The rearrangement uses TRBV30 and TRBJ2-7, with 7 bases fitting TRBD2. J was trimmed by 0 bases and V by 4 bases; bases with no gene match: 9. The CDR3 covers 15 residues. Germline loops: CDR1 GTSNPN, CDR2 SVGIG (reference sequence). The CDR3 loop is CAWNWGGGSSYEQYF. The CDR3 coding sequence is TGTGCCTGGAATTGGGGGGGAGGGAGCTCCTACGAGCAGTACTTC.

V gene TRBV19 combines with J gene TRBJ2-2, with 7 positions matching TRBD2. The CDR3 is made up of 17 amino acids. Trimming took 3 bases from V and 5 from J; bases not matched to a gene: 12. CDR1 is LNHDA, CDR2 SQIVND, per germline (reference sequence). In nucleotides, the CDR3 is TGTGCCAGTAGTATGAATTCCCGCGGGAGAGGGACCGGGGAGCTGTTTTTT. Its translation is CASSMNSRGRGTGELFF.

The chain is built from TRBV18 and TRBJ1-5; D is uncertain. The CDR3 is 16 residues long. Trimming took off 3 bases at V and 3 bases at J, with 15 bases between the two ends. CDR1 and CDR2 from the germline V gene are KGHSH and LQKENI. CDR3 bases: TGTGCCAGCTCACCCTCTTCAGGCCTTAACAATCAGCCCCAGCATTTT. The encoded protein is CASSPSSGLNNQPQHF.

The CDR3 DNA reads TGTGCCAGCCGTTCCTCTGGGCTCAGCACAGATACGCAGTATTTT. It encodes CASRSSGLSTDTQYF. The rearrangement joins TRBV19 to TRBJ2-3; unclear D gene. Germline V gives CDR1 LNHDA, CDR2 SQIVND (reference sequence). The V gene lost 9 bases and the J gene lost 0 bases, with 16 bases spanning the gap. There are 15 residues in the CDR3.

The V call is TRBV6-5, the J call TRBJ2-7; D is perhaps TRBD2 (6 bases). V dropped 7 bases and J dropped 0 bases, with 13 bases sitting between them. The CDR3 is made up of 14 amino acids. Looked up from germline, CDR1 is MNHEY and CDR2 is SVGAGI. Here the CDR3 DNA reads TGTGCCAGCACCCGGGACTTTAGCTCCTACGAGCAGTACTTC. This sequence encodes CASTRDFSSYEQYF.

The chain employs TRBV11-3 and TRBJ2-2; 10 bases line up with TRBD1. V lost 0 bases, J lost 7 bases, and 8 bases stayed unmatched. The CDR3 is 17 residues long. Germline lookup yields CDR1 SGHNT and CDR2 YENEEA. The CDR3: CASSLEDAGQGIGELFF. CDR3 sequence (DNA): TGTGCCAGCAGCTTAGAGGATGCGGGACAGGGGATCGGGGAGCTGTTTTTT. The full variable domain, completed using reference TRBV11-3 and TRBJ2-2, is EAGVVQSPRYKIIEKKQPVAFWCNPISGHNTLYWYLQNLGQGPELLIRYENEEAVDDSQLPKDRFSAERLKGVDSTLKIQPAELGDSAVYLCASSLEDAGQGIGELFFGEGSRLTVL.